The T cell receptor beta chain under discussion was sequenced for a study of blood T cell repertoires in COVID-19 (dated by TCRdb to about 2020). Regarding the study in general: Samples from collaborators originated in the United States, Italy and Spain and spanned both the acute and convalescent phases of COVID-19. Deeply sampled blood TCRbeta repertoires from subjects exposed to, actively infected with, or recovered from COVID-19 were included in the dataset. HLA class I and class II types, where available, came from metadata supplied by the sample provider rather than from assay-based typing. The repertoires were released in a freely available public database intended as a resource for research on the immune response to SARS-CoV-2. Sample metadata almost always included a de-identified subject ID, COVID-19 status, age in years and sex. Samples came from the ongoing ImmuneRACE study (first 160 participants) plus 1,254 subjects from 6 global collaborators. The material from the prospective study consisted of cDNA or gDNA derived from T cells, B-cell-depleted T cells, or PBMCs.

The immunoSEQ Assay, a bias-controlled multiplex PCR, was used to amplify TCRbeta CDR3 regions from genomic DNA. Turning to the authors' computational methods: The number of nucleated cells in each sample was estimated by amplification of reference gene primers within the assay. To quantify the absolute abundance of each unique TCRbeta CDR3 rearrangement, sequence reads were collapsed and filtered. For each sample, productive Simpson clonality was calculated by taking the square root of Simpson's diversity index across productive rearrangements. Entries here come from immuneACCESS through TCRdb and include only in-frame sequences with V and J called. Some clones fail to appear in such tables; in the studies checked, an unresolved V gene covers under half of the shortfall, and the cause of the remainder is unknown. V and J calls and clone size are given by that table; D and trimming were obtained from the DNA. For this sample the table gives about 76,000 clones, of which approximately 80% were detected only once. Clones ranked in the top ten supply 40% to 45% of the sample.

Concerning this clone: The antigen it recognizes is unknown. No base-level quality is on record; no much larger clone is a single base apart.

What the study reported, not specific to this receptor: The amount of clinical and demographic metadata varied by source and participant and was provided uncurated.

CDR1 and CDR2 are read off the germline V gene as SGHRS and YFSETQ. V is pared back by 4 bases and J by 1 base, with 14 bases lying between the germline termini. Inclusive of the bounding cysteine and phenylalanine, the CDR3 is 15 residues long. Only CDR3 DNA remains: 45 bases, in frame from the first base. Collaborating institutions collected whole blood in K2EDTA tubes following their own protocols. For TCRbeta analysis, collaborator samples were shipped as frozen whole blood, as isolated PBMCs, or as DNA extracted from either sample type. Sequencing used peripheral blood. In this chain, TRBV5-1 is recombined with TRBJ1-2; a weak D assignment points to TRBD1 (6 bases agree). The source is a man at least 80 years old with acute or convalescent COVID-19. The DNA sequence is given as TGCGCCAGCAGCGAAGACCAGGGGTATAACTATGGCTACACCTTC. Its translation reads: CASSEDQGYNYGYTF.